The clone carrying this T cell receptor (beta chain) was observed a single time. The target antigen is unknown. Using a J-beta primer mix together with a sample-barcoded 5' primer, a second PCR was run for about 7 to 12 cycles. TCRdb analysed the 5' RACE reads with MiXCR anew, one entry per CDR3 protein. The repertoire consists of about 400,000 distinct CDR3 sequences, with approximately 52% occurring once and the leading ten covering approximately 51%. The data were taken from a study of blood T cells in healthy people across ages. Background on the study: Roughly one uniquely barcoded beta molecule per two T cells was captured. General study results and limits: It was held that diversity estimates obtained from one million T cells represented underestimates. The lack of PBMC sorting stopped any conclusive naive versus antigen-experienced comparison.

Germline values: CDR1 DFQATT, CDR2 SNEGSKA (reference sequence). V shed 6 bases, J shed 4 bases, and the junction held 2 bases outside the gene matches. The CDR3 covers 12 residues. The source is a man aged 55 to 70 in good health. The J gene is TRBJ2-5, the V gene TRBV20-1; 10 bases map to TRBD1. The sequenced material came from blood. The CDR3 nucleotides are TGCAGTGCAAGACAGGGGGCAGAGACCCAGTACTTC. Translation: CSARQGAETQYF.